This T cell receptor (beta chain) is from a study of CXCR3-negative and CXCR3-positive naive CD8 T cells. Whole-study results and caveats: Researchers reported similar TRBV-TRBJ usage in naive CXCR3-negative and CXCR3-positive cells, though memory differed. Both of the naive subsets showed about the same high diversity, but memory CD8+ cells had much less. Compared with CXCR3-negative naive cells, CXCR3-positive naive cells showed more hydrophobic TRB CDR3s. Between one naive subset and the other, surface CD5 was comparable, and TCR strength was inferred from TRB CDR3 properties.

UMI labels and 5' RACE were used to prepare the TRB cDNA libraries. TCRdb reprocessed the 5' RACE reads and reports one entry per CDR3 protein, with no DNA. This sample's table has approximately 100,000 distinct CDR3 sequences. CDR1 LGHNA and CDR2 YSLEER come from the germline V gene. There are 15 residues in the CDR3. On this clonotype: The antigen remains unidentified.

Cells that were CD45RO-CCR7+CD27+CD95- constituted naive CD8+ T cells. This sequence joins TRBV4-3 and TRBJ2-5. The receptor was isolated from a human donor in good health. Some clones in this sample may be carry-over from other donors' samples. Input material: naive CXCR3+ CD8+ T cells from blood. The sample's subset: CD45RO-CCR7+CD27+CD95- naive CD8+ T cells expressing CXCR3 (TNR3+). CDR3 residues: CASSQDDVFGETQYF.